This TCR beta chain was captured in a study of spatial heterogeneity in lung cancer. Notes on the study in general: Tumor mutation count correlated with how many alpha and beta TCRs expanded intratumorally.

This clonotype was recorded many times. The antigen is unknown. Trimming removed 9 bases at V and 1 base at J, with 10 bases between. CDR3 size: 13 residues. Germline CDR1 is KGHDR and CDR2 is SFDVKD. TCRdb re-derived calls from the 5' RACE reads in MiXCR, one entry per CDR3 protein. The table shows 18,000 or so distinct CDR3 sequences, with 5% to 7% occurring only once. This sample's time point: sample taken at primary tumor resection. The V and J genes are TRBV24-1 and TRBJ2-3; D assignment may be TRBD1 or TRBD2 (5 bases each). The source of this sequence is a female donor with early-stage non-small cell lung cancer. The sequenced sample was lung tumor tissue, obtained at surgery. The CDR3 DNA reads as TGTGCCACCGGCATGGGGGGCACAGATACGCAGTATTTT. It translates to CATGMGGTDTQYF.